These T cell receptor beta chains were read from a single sample in a study of blood T cells in healthy people across ages. TCRdb independently ran MiXCR on the 5' RACE reads; one entry per CDR3 protein. The sample has hundreds of thousands of distinct CDR3 sequences, roughly 60% seen once. The sequenced sample consisted of blood. These receptors came from a man younger than 40 in good health. The CDR3 runs from the conserved cysteine through the conserved F or W. D genes are given only for firm matches. The size of a clone is reported for some rows only, either as once, few or many, or as a class for expanded clones.

v_call: TRBV7-9
j_call: TRBJ1-2
clone_size: .
d_call: .
cdr3_aa: CASSPMAEANYGYTF
cdr3_nt: TGTGCCAGCAGCCCCATGGCAGAAGCTAACTATGGCTACACCTTC

v_call: TRBV4-2
j_call: TRBJ2-3
clone_size: .
d_call: TRBD2
cdr3_aa: CASRRLAGLTDTQYF
cdr3_nt: TGTGCCAGCCGTCGACTAGCGGGGCTCACAGATACGCAGTATTTT

v_call: TRBV4-1
j_call: TRBJ2-1
clone_size: few
d_call: TRBD2
cdr3_aa: CASSENPASGAYNEQFF
cdr3_nt: TGCGCCAGCAGCGAAAACCCGGCTAGCGGAGCCTACAATGAGCAGTTCTTC

v_call: TRBV5-1
j_call: TRBJ2-1
clone_size: .
d_call: .
cdr3_aa: CASTGEGVEQFF
cdr3_nt: TGCGCCAGCACGGGTGAGGGAGTTGAGCAGTTCTTC

v_call: TRBV28
j_call: TRBJ2-3
clone_size: .
d_call: .
cdr3_aa: CASSSTPQGTQYF
cdr3_nt: TGTGCCAGCAGCTCGACTCCACAGGGTACGCAGTATTTT

v_call: TRBV3-1
j_call: TRBJ1-2
clone_size: few
d_call: .
cdr3_aa: CASSPPGGNYGYTF
cdr3_nt: TGTGCCAGCAGCCCTCCGGGTGGAAACTATGGCTACACCTTC

v_call: TRBV15
j_call: TRBJ1-1
clone_size: few
d_call: .
cdr3_aa: CATSPSGFPEAFF
cdr3_nt: TGTGCCACCAGCCCATCTGGGTTTCCTGAAGCTTTCTTT

v_call: TRBV6-5
j_call: TRBJ2-3
clone_size: .
d_call: TRBD2
cdr3_aa: CASSCGGADTQYF
cdr3_nt: TGTGCCAGCAGTTGCGGGGGGGCAGATACGCAGTATTTT

v_call: TRBV12-3/TRBV12-4
j_call: TRBJ2-7
clone_size: .
d_call: .
cdr3_aa: CASSADRTGEQYF
cdr3_nt: TGTGCCAGCAGTGCGGACCGAACGGGCGAGCAGTACTTC

v_call: TRBV7-9
j_call: TRBJ2-1
clone_size: .
d_call: .
cdr3_aa: CASSLAGIYNEQFF
cdr3_nt: TGTGCCAGCAGCTTAGCCGGGATCTACAATGAGCAGTTCTTC

v_call: TRBV20-1
j_call: TRBJ2-5
clone_size: .
d_call: TRBD2
cdr3_aa: CSARDLKLSAGGQETQYF
cdr3_nt: TGCAGTGCTAGAGATTTGAAGCTGTCTGCGGGGGGACAAGAGACCCAGTACTTC

v_call: TRBV7-9
j_call: TRBJ2-5
clone_size: many
d_call: TRBD2
cdr3_aa: CASSRGEGKTQYF
cdr3_nt: TGTGCCAGCAGCCGAGGGGAGGGTAAGACCCAGTACTTC

v_call: TRBV11-2
j_call: TRBJ2-1
clone_size: few
d_call: TRBD2
cdr3_aa: CASSNGGEYNEQFF
cdr3_nt: TGTGCCAGCAGCAACGGGGGGGAGTACAATGAGCAGTTCTTC

v_call: TRBV6-2/TRBV6-3
j_call: TRBJ1-6
clone_size: .
d_call: .
cdr3_aa: CASSPGQYNSPLHF
cdr3_nt: TGTGCCAGCAGTCCTGGACAGTATAATTCACCCCTCCACTTT

v_call: TRBV10-3
j_call: TRBJ2-7
clone_size: .
d_call: TRBD1
cdr3_aa: CAISEPDRNSNEQYF
cdr3_nt: TGTGCCATCAGTGAGCCGGACAGGAATAGTAACGAGCAGTACTTC

v_call: TRBV27
j_call: TRBJ2-7
clone_size: .
d_call: .
cdr3_aa: CASSFSYAYEQYF
cdr3_nt: TGTGCCAGCAGTTTTTCGTACGCCTACGAGCAGTACTTC

v_call: TRBV7-3
j_call: TRBJ2-3
clone_size: .
d_call: TRBD2
cdr3_aa: CASSGFAGGGRHTQYF
cdr3_nt: TGTGCCAGCAGCGGATTCGCGGGAGGGGGTCGTCATACGCAGTATTTT

v_call: TRBV24-1
j_call: TRBJ2-7
clone_size: .
d_call: .
cdr3_aa: CATSDWGSEQYF
cdr3_nt: TGTGCCACCAGTGATTGGGGGAGTGAGCAGTACTTC

v_call: TRBV15
j_call: TRBJ1-6
clone_size: .
d_call: .
cdr3_aa: CATSRGGLGSYNSPLHF
cdr3_nt: TGCGCCACCAGCAGAGGGGGGTTGGGGTCCTATAATTCACCCCTCCACTTT

v_call: TRBV7-9
j_call: TRBJ2-7
clone_size: .
d_call: TRBD1
cdr3_aa: CASSSRTGTEEQYF
cdr3_nt: TGTGCCAGCAGTTCCCGGACAGGGACGGAAGAGCAGTACTTC

v_call: TRBV29-1
j_call: TRBJ2-1
clone_size: .
d_call: TRBD2
cdr3_aa: CSVEGGTSGVYNEQFF
cdr3_nt: TGCAGCGTTGAAGGGGGCACTAGCGGGGTCTACAATGAGCAGTTCTTC

v_call: TRBV7-9
j_call: TRBJ2-7
clone_size: few
d_call: TRBD1
cdr3_aa: CASSSSGTVSYEQYF
cdr3_nt: TGTGCCAGCAGCTCCTCCGGGACAGTTTCCTACGAGCAGTACTTC

v_call: TRBV20-1
j_call: TRBJ2-5
clone_size: .
d_call: .
cdr3_aa: CSAPTASGSGTQYF
cdr3_nt: TGCAGTGCTCCTACTGCTTCGGGGTCCGGGACCCAGTACTTC

v_call: TRBV20-1
j_call: TRBJ2-5
clone_size: .
d_call: .
cdr3_aa: CSVIGRQETQYF
cdr3_nt: TGCAGTGTAATCGGCCGGCAAGAGACCCAGTACTTC

v_call: TRBV5-1
j_call: TRBJ2-5
clone_size: .
d_call: TRBD2
cdr3_aa: CASSSGGSEETQYF
cdr3_nt: TGCGCCAGCAGCTCGGGGGGAAGTGAAGAGACCCAGTACTTC

v_call: TRBV5-5
j_call: TRBJ2-1
clone_size: .
d_call: TRBD2
cdr3_aa: CASTDTSGGATQFF
cdr3_nt: TGTGCCAGCACGGACACTAGCGGGGGGGCCACCCAGTTCTTC

v_call: TRBV7-7
j_call: TRBJ2-1
clone_size: .
d_call: TRBD2
cdr3_aa: CASSPSDGGVNEQFF
cdr3_nt: TGTGCCAGCAGCCCGTCGGACGGGGGGGTCAATGAGCAGTTCTTC

v_call: TRBV5-1
j_call: TRBJ2-5
clone_size: .
d_call: TRBD2
cdr3_aa: CASSPLAGVPRLETQYF
cdr3_nt: TGCGCCAGCAGCCCACTAGCGGGAGTGCCTCGATTAGAGACCCAGTACTTC

v_call: TRBV5-1
j_call: TRBJ2-1
clone_size: .
d_call: .
cdr3_aa: CASSFTQGGDNEQFF
cdr3_nt: TGCGCCAGCAGCTTCACCCAAGGAGGGGACAATGAGCAGTTCTTC

v_call: TRBV29-1
j_call: TRBJ2-3
clone_size: .
d_call: .
cdr3_aa: CSARQHGQSTDTQYF
cdr3_nt: TGCAGCGCTCGACAGCACGGACAGAGCACAGATACGCAGTATTTT

v_call: TRBV28
j_call: TRBJ2-3
clone_size: .
d_call: .
cdr3_aa: CASLSGGTDTQYF
cdr3_nt: TGTGCCAGCCTCAGCGGAGGCACAGATACGCAGTATTTT

v_call: TRBV27
j_call: TRBJ1-2
clone_size: few
d_call: .
cdr3_aa: CASSFSTVANYGYTF
cdr3_nt: TGTGCCAGCAGTTTCAGCACAGTAGCTAACTATGGCTACACCTTC

v_call: TRBV12-3/TRBV12-4
j_call: TRBJ1-1
clone_size: .
d_call: .
cdr3_aa: CASSPDSYTEAFF
cdr3_nt: TGTGCCAGCAGTCCCGACAGCTACACTGAAGCTTTCTTT

v_call: TRBV27
j_call: TRBJ2-1
clone_size: .
d_call: .
cdr3_aa: CASSINSYNEQFF
cdr3_nt: TGTGCCAGCAGCATCAACTCCTACAATGAGCAGTTCTTC

v_call: TRBV7-9
j_call: TRBJ1-2
clone_size: .
d_call: .
cdr3_aa: CASSLNRKYGYTF
cdr3_nt: TGTGCCAGCAGCCTAAACAGAAAGTATGGCTACACCTTC

v_call: TRBV25-1
j_call: TRBJ2-5
clone_size: .
d_call: .
cdr3_aa: CASRGERVRQETQYF
cdr3_nt: TGTGCCAGCAGGGGAGAAAGGGTTCGGCAAGAGACCCAGTACTTC

v_call: TRBV7-2
j_call: TRBJ2-3
clone_size: .
d_call: TRBD2
cdr3_aa: CASSFWTTSESTDTQYF
cdr3_nt: TGTGCCAGCAGCTTCTGGACGACTAGCGAGAGCACAGATACGCAGTATTTT

v_call: TRBV29-1
j_call: TRBJ1-2
clone_size: few
d_call: .
cdr3_aa: CSVGGSTVYGYTF
cdr3_nt: TGCAGCGTTGGAGGGTCGACGGTATATGGCTACACCTTC

v_call: TRBV9
j_call: TRBJ1-1
clone_size: .
d_call: .
cdr3_aa: CASSPGDLRGEAFF
cdr3_nt: TGTGCCAGCAGCCCGGGGGATTTGAGGGGCGAAGCTTTCTTT

v_call: TRBV24-1
j_call: TRBJ2-7
clone_size: .
d_call: TRBD2
cdr3_aa: CATSAGLAVKTMSYEQYF
cdr3_nt: TGTGCCACCAGTGCTGGACTAGCGGTTAAAACGATGTCCTACGAGCAGTACTTC

v_call: TRBV7-9
j_call: TRBJ2-5
clone_size: .
d_call: .
cdr3_aa: CASSWTQLRETQYF
cdr3_nt: TGTGCCAGCAGTTGGACCCAACTCCGAGAGACCCAGTACTTC

v_call: TRBV9
j_call: TRBJ1-4
clone_size: .
d_call: .
cdr3_aa: CASAPREIRRSNEKLFF
cdr3_nt: TGTGCCAGCGCCCCGAGGGAGATTCGGAGGAGTAATGAAAAACTGTTTTTT

v_call: TRBV7-8
j_call: TRBJ2-3
clone_size: .
d_call: TRBD2
cdr3_aa: CASSFPQHRGLAATDTQYF
cdr3_nt: TGTGCCAGCAGCTTTCCCCAACACCGAGGACTAGCGGCCACAGATACGCAGTATTTT

v_call: TRBV6-5
j_call: TRBJ1-2
clone_size: .
d_call: .
cdr3_aa: CASSYSKRANYGYTF
cdr3_nt: TGTGCCAGCAGTTACTCTAAGAGAGCTAACTATGGCTACACCTTC

v_call: TRBV10-3
j_call: TRBJ1-6
clone_size: .
d_call: TRBD1
cdr3_aa: CAISGQRTGWNSPLHF
cdr3_nt: TGTGCCATCAGTGGGCAGCGGACAGGCTGGAACTCACCCCTCCACTTT

v_call: TRBV2
j_call: TRBJ1-2
clone_size: .
d_call: TRBD1
cdr3_aa: CASRERGQSYGYTF
cdr3_nt: TGTGCCAGCAGGGAGAGGGGACAGTCTTATGGCTACACCTTC

v_call: TRBV27
j_call: TRBJ1-1
clone_size: .
d_call: .
cdr3_aa: CASSLKEVTEAFF
cdr3_nt: TGTGCCAGCAGTTTAAAGGAGGTCACTGAAGCTTTCTTT

v_call: TRBV24-1
j_call: TRBJ2-3
clone_size: .
d_call: TRBD2
cdr3_aa: CATSAGLADTQYF
cdr3_nt: TGTGCCACCAGTGCAGGACTAGCTGATACGCAGTATTTT

v_call: TRBV10-3
j_call: TRBJ2-5
clone_size: .
d_call: TRBD2
cdr3_aa: CAIGTSETQYF
cdr3_nt: TGTGCCATCGGGACTAGCGAGACCCAGTACTTC

v_call: TRBV6-5
j_call: TRBJ1-2
clone_size: .
d_call: TRBD1
cdr3_aa: CASSVRQGYYGYTF
cdr3_nt: TGTGCCAGCAGTGTTCGACAGGGGTACTATGGCTACACCTTC

v_call: TRBV7-2
j_call: TRBJ2-3
clone_size: few
d_call: .
cdr3_aa: CASSLRGVNTDTQYF
cdr3_nt: TGTGCCAGCAGCTTAAGGGGTGTGAACACAGATACGCAGTATTTT

v_call: TRBV20-1
j_call: TRBJ2-7
clone_size: .
d_call: TRBD1
cdr3_aa: CSAGDRGREQYF
cdr3_nt: TGCAGTGCTGGTGACAGGGGCCGCGAGCAGTACTTC

v_call: TRBV20-1
j_call: TRBJ2-1
clone_size: .
d_call: TRBD2
cdr3_aa: CSATWREGSTYNEQFF
cdr3_nt: TGCAGTGCTACCTGGCGGGAGGGCTCCACCTACAATGAGCAGTTCTTC

v_call: TRBV12-3/TRBV12-4
j_call: TRBJ2-5
clone_size: .
d_call: .
cdr3_aa: CASSPATKETQYF
cdr3_nt: TGTGCCAGCAGTCCGGCCACAAAGGAGACCCAGTACTTC